These 22 T cell receptor beta chains originate from one sample sequenced in a study of memory CD4+ T cells and cytomegalovirus serostatus. The sort gate was single viable CD3+CD4+CD8-CD45RO+ cells for memory CD4+ T cells. Sequencing was performed with immunoSEQ multiplex PCR; in TCRdb, only in-frame clones are kept and a portion is missing. The sample contains 55,000 or so clones, over 70% of which appear only once. Sequencing was carried out using memory CD4+ T cells from blood. These receptor sequences come from an adult in good health and CMV-seropositive.

The chain joins TRBV29-1 to TRBJ1-2, with unresolved D. This CDR3 has 11 residues. V lost 6 bases and J lost 4, with 9 bases in between. The germline V gene has CDR1 SQVTM and CDR2 ANQGSEA. The CDR3 loop reads CSVQLLYGYTF. The DNA for the CDR3 is TGCAGCGTCCAGCTACTCTATGGCTACACCTTC.

The rearrangement uses TRBV6-1 and TRBJ1-1; D is possibly TRBD1 (6 bases). This CDR3 spans 14 amino acids. V was shortened by 4 bases and J by 4 bases, with 13 bases between the two germline ends. Per the germline V gene, CDR1 is MNHNS and CDR2 is SASEGT. The DNA of the CDR3 is TGTGCCAGCAGTGCTTGGACAGCGGGCACTGAAGCTTTCTTT. Protein product: CASSAWTAGTEAFF.

The chain links TRBV11-2 to TRBJ1-4; no clear D gene. Germline assignment: CDR1 SGHAT and CDR2 FQNNGV. CDR3 length: 16 amino acids. V lost 2 bases and J 8 bases, leaving 18 bases between the germline ends. The CDR3 nucleotides read TGTGCCAGCAGCTTATCCACAGTACCCGGGAGAGAAAAACTGTTTTTT. Translating gives CASSLSTVPGREKLFF.

This chain connects TRBV19 to TRBJ2-1; TRBD2 aligns across 7 bases. V lost 3 bases, J lost 3 bases, and 5 bases stayed unmatched. Germline values: CDR1 LNHDA, CDR2 SQIVND (reference sequence). The CDR3 has 15 amino acids. The CDR3 nucleotides are TGTGCCAGTAGTATCCGGTGGGGGGGCTACAATGAGCAGTTCTTC. The encoded protein is CASSIRWGGYNEQFF.

Only one count was recorded for this clone. The chain combines TRBV10-3 with TRBJ2-7; no firm D call. Germline lookup yields CDR1 ENHRY and CDR2 SYGVKD. V was clipped by 4 bases and J by 1 base, with 14 bases between them. The CDR3 spans 15 residues. CDR3 sequence (DNA): TGTGCCATCAGTGGCCGATCGACTTCTTCCTACGAGCAGTACTTC. Amino acids: CAISGRSTSSYEQYF.

This chain joins TRBV15 and TRBJ2-7; a possible D gene is TRBD1 (6 bases). The CDR3 covers 11 residues. Trimming shortened V by 8 bases and J by 3 bases, and 8 bases separated the two germline ends. The germline V gene has CDR1 LNHNV and CDR2 YYDKDF (reference sequence). CDR3: CATSQGYEQYF. The DNA of the CDR3 is TGTGCCACCTCACAGGGCTACGAGCAGTACTTC.

This clone was observed once. CDR3 bases: TGTGCCAGCAGCTTCCCCCGGGACGGTAATGAAAAACTGTTTTTT. Encoded protein: CASSFPRDGNEKLFF. The chain joins TRBV7-9 to TRBJ1-4; TRBD1 might be the D (5 bases). The V end was cut by 3 bases, the J end by 4 bases, with 12 bases between. The CDR3 covers 15 residues. CDR1 and CDR2 from the germline V gene are SEHNR and FQNEAQ (reference sequence).

This chain joins TRBV19 and TRBJ1-5; 10 bases agree with TRBD1. V was pared by 6 bases and J by 2 bases, with 10 bases of the junction left unmatched. CDR1 and CDR2 (germline): LNHDA, SQIVND (reference sequence). The CDR3 is 17 amino acids. CDR3 nucleotide sequence: TGTGCCAGTAGCCAGGACAGGGGGGTTGGTGGCAATCAGCCCCAGCATTTT. Protein product: CASSQDRGVGGNQPQHF.

A single count supports this clone. Written as DNA, the CDR3 is TGTGCCAGCAGTGAATCCGGGGGAGATACCGGGGAGCTGTTTTTT. It translates to CASSESGGDTGELFF. The V call is TRBV6-1, the J call TRBJ2-2; the D gene is possibly TRBD2 (6 bases). The CDR3 totals 15 residues. CDR1 is MNHNS, CDR2 SASEGT, per germline. Trimming removed 2 bases from V and 5 bases from J, with 12 bases in between.

V and J are TRBV18 and TRBJ2-7; 9 bases match TRBD1. V lost 6 bases and J lost 2; bases outside the gene matches: 8. The CDR3 extends over 15 amino acids. CDR1 and CDR2 from the germline V gene are KGHSH and LQKENI. The CDR3, as DNA: TGTGCCAGCTCCAGAGAGACAGGGGGTCCCTACGAGCAGTACTTC. Translation gives CASSRETGGPYEQYF.

The chain recombines TRBV5-1 with TRBJ1-1, with 7 bases lining up with TRBD1. This CDR3 has 16 amino acids. Germline trimming cut 0 bases from V and 3 bases from J; bases unmatched to any gene: 8. Per the germline V gene, CDR1 is SGHRS and CDR2 is YFSETQ. The CDR3 spells CASSLVGGRSDTEAFF. The CDR3 DNA reads as TGCGCCAGCAGCTTGGTAGGGGGCAGGTCGGACACTGAAGCTTTCTTT.

The rearrangement uses TRBV21-1 and TRBJ1-5. TRBV21-1 is given as a pseudogene. The CDR3 loop spans 11 amino acids. Here the CDR3 reads CASSKNQPQHF. In DNA, the CDR3 is TGTGCCAGCAGCAAGAATCAGCCCCAGCATTTT.

As for this clone: At one of its ends the junction is not consistent with the germline gene, which may arise from a read error. Within the sample, other DNA sequences also encode this same CDR3. The chain combines TRBV7-2 with TRBJ1-2; 8 nucleotides line up with TRBD1. The CDR3 length is 15 residues. Germline CDR1 and CDR2: SGHTA and FQGNSA. Written as DNA, the CDR3 is TGTGCCAGCAGCGCCGACAGGGGAAGAAACTATGGCTACACTTTC. It specifies CASSADRGRNYGYTF.

The chain couples TRBV2 to TRBJ1-1; D might be TRBD1 (5 bases). Per germline, CDR1 SNHLY and CDR2 FYNNEI. There are 14 residues in the CDR3. V lost 5 bases to trimming and J lost 1 base, with 11 bases between them. The CDR3 spells CASSRGRANTEAFF. CDR3 in DNA: TGTGCCAGCAGTCGGGGCAGGGCGAACACTGAAGCTTTCTTT. Complete variable domain (other parts from reference TRBV2 and TRBJ1-1): EPEVTQTPSHQVTQMGQEVILRCVPISNHLYFYWYRQILGQKVEFLVSFYNNEISEKSEIFDDQFSVERPDGSNFTLKIRSTKLEDSAMYFCASSRGRANTEAFFGQGTRLTVV.

V gene TRBV6-6 combines with J gene TRBJ1-1; 7 positions agree with TRBD1. With 5 bases clipped from V and 8 bases from J, the junction kept 14 bases outside the gene matches. This CDR3 has 15 amino acids. CDR1 MNHNY and CDR2 SVGAGI come from the germline V gene (reference sequence). The CDR3 spells CASSPLTGDLREAFF. The DNA for the CDR3 is TGTGCCAGCAGTCCCCTAACAGGGGACTTGCGGGAAGCTTTCTTT.

A remark on this clone: One junction end does not reproduce the germline sequence, and a read error may be involved. J is TRBJ1-2 and V is TRBV6-6; tentatively, D is TRBD1 (6 bases). CDR3 length equals 12 residues. CDR1 MNHNY and CDR2 SVGAGI come from the germline V gene (reference sequence). CDR3 nucleotides: TGTGCCAGCAGTTACTCGTTCGACAGGCGCTCCTTC. This encodes CASSYSFDRRSF.

Concerning this clone itself: Its ends do not fully match the called genes, so a read error is possible. The rearrangement links TRBV7-2 to TRBJ2-1; possible D gene TRBD1, 6 bases. This CDR3 region has 17 residues. The germline CDR1 and CDR2 sequences are SGHTA and FQGNSA. Here the CDR3 reads CASTLVAPGVSYNEQFF. DNA for the CDR3: TGTGCCAGCACCTTAGTGGCTCCAGGGGTGTCCTACAATGAGCAGTTCTTC.

The CDR3 DNA follows: TGTGCCAGCAGCTCCCAGCAGAATCAGCCCCAGCATTTT. Its protein product is CASSSQQNQPQHF. The chain has TRBV11-2 and TRBJ1-5; D unresolved. The length of the CDR3 is 13 residues. CDR1 is SGHAT, CDR2 FQNNGV, per germline. With 4 bases removed from V and 4 bases from J, the gap between germline ends came to 8 bases.

About this clone itself: An end of the junction does not agree with germline; a read error may underlie this. The CDR3 DNA follows: TGTGCTAGCAGCTTTACCGTGGGACTAGTGGCAGATACGCAGTATTTT. This sequence encodes CASSFTVGLVADTQYF. The genes are TRBV7-7 and TRBJ2-3; TRBD2 matches at 8 bases. There are 16 residues in the CDR3. Per the germline V gene, CDR1 is SSHAT and CDR2 is FNYEAQ (reference sequence).

The chain has TRBV19 and TRBJ1-2; TRBD1 aligns across 7 bases. The CDR3 is made up of 13 amino acids. Per the germline V gene, CDR1 is LNHDA and CDR2 is SQIVND (reference sequence). The V gene end was trimmed by 3 bases and the J gene end by 5 bases; junction bases not matched to a gene: 3. CDR3 region: CASSMDRSYGYTF. The CDR3 DNA sequence: TGTGCCAGTAGTATGGACAGGAGTTATGGCTACACCTTC.

The V and J genes are TRBV29-1 and TRBJ1-4, with a tentative D call TRBD1 (6 bases). Between the trimmed V and J ends, which lost 4 bases and 5 bases, there was a span of 11 bases. The CDR3 sequence is 13 residues long. Germline V gene lookup returns CDR1 SQVTM and CDR2 ANQGSEA. CDR3 DNA: TGCAGCGTTGGGGGGCAGAGAAATGAAAAACTGTTTTTT. Translation gives CSVGGQRNEKLFF. Looking up the rest from reference TRBV29-1 and TRBJ1-4 gives the full variable domain: SAVISQKPSRDICQRGTSLTIQCQVDSQVTMMFWYRQQPGQSLTLIATANQGSEATYESGFVIDKFPISRPNLTFSTLTVSNMSPEDSSIYLCSVGGQRNEKLFFGSGTQLSVL.

This clone has a single count. This chain uses TRBV7-6 with TRBJ1-3; tentatively, D is TRBD1 (5 bases). The CDR3 totals 14 residues. The V gene's germline CDR1 is SGHVS and CDR2 FNYEAQ. The V gene lost 6 bases and the J gene lost 1 base, with 10 bases spanning the gap. In nucleotides, the CDR3 is TGTGCCAGCAGTCGGGGGGGATCTGGAAACACCATATATTTT. Its translation: CASSRGGSGNTIYF. Variable domain in full (rest from reference TRBV7-6 and TRBJ1-3): GAGVSQSPRYKVTKRGQDVALRCDPISGHVSLYWYRQALGQGPEFLTYFNYEAQQDKSGLPNDRFSAERPEGSISTLTIQRTEQRDSAMYRCASSRGGSGNTIYFGEGSWLTVV.